This T cell receptor beta chain was captured by sequencing in a study of molecular identifiers for immune sequencing clone quantification. This CDR3 spans 13 amino acids. With 1 base removed from V and 5 bases from J, the gap between germline ends came to 8 bases. The germline V gene encodes CDR1 LNHNV and CDR2 YYDKDF (reference sequence). This clonotype was detected a few times. In TCRdb, the PCR reads were re-called with MiXCR into one record per CDR3 protein. Of hundreds of thousands of distinct CDR3 sequences in the sample, roughly 21% were seen once. The TCR was taken from a human donor in good health. Some libraries in this study had Jurkat cell RNA spiked in. Sequencing was carried out using naive CD8+ T cells from blood, with Jurkat cell RNA spiked in. Stated subset: FACS-sorted CD8+CD4-CCR7+CD45RA+ naive T cells. The chain is built from TRBV15 and TRBJ1-1; D perhaps matches TRBD1 (5 bases). Written as DNA, the CDR3 is TGTGCCACCAGCAGAGGAGGGGAAACTGAAGCTTTCTTT. This gives the protein CATSRGGETEAFF. The full variable domain, rest sourced from reference TRBV15 and TRBJ1-1, is DAMVIQNPRYQVTQFGKPVTLSCSQTLNHNVMYWYQQKSSQAPKLLFHYYDKDFNNEADTPDNFQSRRPNTSFCFLDIRSPGLGDTAMYLCATSRGGETEAFFGQGTRLTVV.